Below, one T cell receptor beta chain is given with its context. What it binds is unknown. The 5'RACE method, run with constant-segment primers, produced TCR alpha and TCR beta cDNA libraries (carrying sample barcodes and UMIs). TCRdb itself ran the 5' RACE reads through MiXCR, one entry per CDR3 protein. Of around 300,000 distinct CDR3 sequences listed, 13% are singletons. V was clipped by 2 bases and J by 0 bases; unmatched bases: 2. The CDR3 runs 15 residues. Germline V gives CDR1 SGHVS, CDR2 FNYEAQ. The entry originates in a study of T-cell memory formation after mild COVID-19. Study-wide background: For the most part, TCR clusters were specific to one donor. Study-wide results and limits: Clones that shrank (day 15 to 85) were balanced CD4/CD8, whereas later expanders leaned CD4+. A second wave of clones peaked on day 37, and their SARS-CoV-2 specificity went unconfirmed.

The V and J genes are TRBV7-6 and TRBJ2-3; TRBD1 matches 7 bases. The material sequenced was PBMCs or a T cell subset sorted from them (not recorded which). The clonotype originates from a man aged 18 to 30 who had mild COVID-19 (a few samples of this study predate the infection). Cell type and time point are not known. The DNA for the CDR3 is TGTGCCAGCAGCTTATGGACAGGTAGCACAGATACGCAGTATTTT. This codes for CASSLWTGSTDTQYF.